Included here is one T cell receptor (beta chain) sequence, with context. Its antigen is not yet known. It has no much larger one-base neighbor in the sample; base qualities were not kept. This sample stems from a study of T cell repertoires in cytomegalovirus infection (dated by TCRdb to about 2019). Broadly, across the study: Recently identified HLA-C-restricted CMV epitopes, whose presentation resists viral immunomodulation, were targeted by peptide stimulations together with well-studied HLA-B-restricted epitopes. Donor HLA type was relevant to the analysis, as public TCR beta signatures indicated carriage of CMV infection together with the matching HLA type. Overall study results and their limits: The ex vivo response was dominated by HLA-C-restricted CMV-specific TCR beta clonotypes, which also provided the single most frequent clonotype in two of eight donors. In both this cohort and an independent 352-donor cohort, the cumulative frequency of public TCR beta family members distinguished carriers of CMV infection plus the relevant HLA type.

Sequencing relied on an Illumina HiSeq 1500. TCRdb trimmed the raw reads at Q25, called clones with MiXCR and kept productive beta chains. All rows with the same CDR3 protein become a single entry with the most common DNA and genes. Counted in this sample were more than 300,000 distinct CDR3 sequences; approximately 35% of them appeared once. The ten most abundant clones make up approximately 13% of the sample. From the germline V gene, CDR1 is MDHEN and CDR2 is SYDVKM. The cysteine opens and the phenylalanine closes a CDR3 of 15 amino acids. CDR3 DNA is the only sequence kept; it has 45 bases, read in frame from the first base. The V end loses 1 base and the J end loses 2 bases, and a stretch of 12 bases separates them. The sample's treatment or condition label is to be understood as: in vitro stimulation with specific CMV peptide epitopes to enrich CMV-specific T cells.

Sequenced material: cultured PBMCs, taken from culture after CMV antigen stimulation. This clonotype was obtained from a human donor in good health (CMV status not recorded). Some clones in this sample may be carry-over from other donors' samples. The rearranged segments are TRBV28 and TRBJ2-7; the D element might be TRBD1 or TRBD2, as each aligns at 5 bases. The CDR3 sequence is CASSLYRPGPYEQYF. The nucleotides are TGTGCCAGCAGTTTATATAGACCGGGACCCTACGAGCAGTACTTC.